One T cell receptor beta chain is described in this entry. Its matching antigen is unknown. An end of the junction differs from the germline gene, which may be a read error. This entry comes from a study of response to subunit inactivated influenza vaccine. Study-wide findings and caveats: The authors offered the suggestion that each seasonal influenza vaccination recruits few new T cells.

Germline CDR1 and CDR2: LGHDT and YNNKEL (reference sequence). The length of the CDR3 is 19 residues. Via MiXCR, TCRdb re-called the RT-PCR reads, giving one row per CDR3 protein. The sample has approximately 570,000 distinct CDR3 sequences, around 8% seen once. The receptor's source is a man in his fifties or sixties who received an inactivated influenza vaccine. Sequencing was performed on PBMCs from blood, taken approximately 25 months after vaccination. V and J are TRBV3-1 and TRBJ2-3, with D unresolved. CDR3 in amino acids: CASCQDPSPTLTSTDTQYF. CDR3 nucleotide sequence: TGTGCCAGCTGCCAAGATCCCAGTCCTACTCTAACTAGCACAGATACGCAGTATTTT.